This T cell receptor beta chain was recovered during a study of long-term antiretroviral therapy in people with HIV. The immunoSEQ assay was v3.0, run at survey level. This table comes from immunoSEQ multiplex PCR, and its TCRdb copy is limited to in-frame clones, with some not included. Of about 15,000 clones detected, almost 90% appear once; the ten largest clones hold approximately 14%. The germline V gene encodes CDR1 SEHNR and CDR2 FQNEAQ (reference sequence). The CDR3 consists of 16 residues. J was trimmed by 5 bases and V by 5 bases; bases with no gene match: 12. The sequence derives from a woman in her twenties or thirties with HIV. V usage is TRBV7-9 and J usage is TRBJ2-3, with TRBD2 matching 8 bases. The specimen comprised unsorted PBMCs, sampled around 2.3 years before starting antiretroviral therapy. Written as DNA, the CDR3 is TGTGCCAGCAGCCCACGATGGGGACTAGGAATAGATACGCAGTATTTT. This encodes CASSPRWGLGIDTQYF.